Listed here are 16 T cell receptor beta chains from one sample, sequenced in a study of blood T cell repertoires in COVID-19. Method: immunoSEQ multiplex PCR; TCRdb's copy keeps in-frame clones and lacks some. The sample includes more than 400,000 clones, roughly 88% seen only once; the top ten take approximately 3%. Sample: peripheral blood. These receptors originate from a human donor in a cohort sampled during active COVID-19.

The genes are TRBV2 and TRBJ2-7; TRBD2 agrees at 8 bases. Germline V lookup: CDR1 SNHLY, CDR2 FYNNEI. With 4 bases clipped from V and 3 bases from J, the junction kept 5 bases outside the gene matches. The CDR3 extends over 14 amino acids. CDR3 nucleotides: TGTGCCAGCAGTGGGGGACGGGAGGGCTACGAGCAGTACTTC. It encodes CASSGGREGYEQYF.

This chain joins TRBV18 and TRBJ1-1; perhaps TRBD1 as D (5 bases). The CDR3 sequence is 15 residues long. The germline V gene encodes CDR1 KGHSH and CDR2 LQKENI. V shed 4 bases and J shed 1 base, with 13 bases lying between them. CDR3 region: CASSQSGGWNTEAFF. The CDR3 bases are TGTGCCAGCTCACAGTCGGGGGGGTGGAACACTGAAGCTTTCTTT.

This clone was seen a single time. The chain has TRBV11-2 and TRBJ2-3; 15 bases map to TRBD2. Per the germline V gene, CDR1 is SGHAT and CDR2 is FQNNGV. The ends lost 0 bases at V and 7 bases at J; junction bases unmatched: 2. The CDR3 is 16 amino acids. The chain's CDR3 is CASSLEGTSGRYTQYF. In nucleotides, the CDR3 is TGTGCCAGCAGCTTAGAGGGGACTAGCGGGAGGTATACGCAGTATTTT.

The gene calls are TRBV20-1 and TRBJ1-3, with D hard to call. Germline V CDR1 and CDR2: DFQATT, SNEGSKA (reference sequence). The CDR3 totals 14 residues. V lost 3 bases, J lost 0 bases, and 9 bases lay in between. The CDR3 sequence is CSASGRSSGNTIYF. In nucleotides, the CDR3 is TGCAGTGCTAGTGGCAGGTCCTCTGGAAACACCATATATTTT.

This chain joins TRBV6-1 and TRBJ1-5; D is undetermined. The V end lost 3 bases, the J end lost 4 bases, and 10 bases lay between the germline ends. CDR3 length: 14 amino acids. Germline CDR1 reads MNHNS; CDR2 reads SASEGT. CDR3 sequence: CASSDVGQNQPQHF. Written as DNA, the CDR3 is TGTGCCAGCAGTGATGTTGGGCAAAATCAGCCCCAGCATTTT.

This clone was found once. This sequence joins TRBV12-3 or TRBV12-4 and TRBJ1-1, with D perhaps matching TRBD1 (5 bases). The CDR3 is made up of 13 amino acids. Trimming left V 5 bases short and J 6 bases short, with 13 bases between. The CDR3 region has the DNA TGTGCCAGCAGTCTCTTGCCGGGGGCTGAAGCTTTCTTT. Translating gives CASSLLPGAEAFF.

The V gene is TRBV24-1, the J gene TRBJ1-2; D is uncertain. The CDR3 sequence is 13 residues long. Germline CDR1 KGHDR, CDR2 SFDVKD. The V end was cut by 8 bases, the J end by 2 bases, with 11 bases between. In DNA, the CDR3 is TGTGCCACCAAAGGATCGGAGAACTATGGCTACACCTTC. This translates into CATKGSENYGYTF.

The chain has TRBV11-2 and TRBJ2-7; 8 nucleotides line up with TRBD1. The CDR3 has 14 amino acids. The germline V gene encodes CDR1 SGHAT and CDR2 FQNNGV. V was pared by 5 bases and J by 4 bases, with 7 bases of the junction left unmatched. The CDR3 nucleotides read TGTGCCAGCAGCCCAGACAGGGGCGCTTACGAGCAGTACTTC. Translated, it gives CASSPDRGAYEQYF.

DNA of the CDR3: TGTGCCAGCAGCCCTAAGACAAATCCAAGCTACGAGCAGTACTTC. Translating it yields CASSPKTNPSYEQYF. The chain recombines TRBV7-9 with TRBJ2-7; no clear D. The CDR3 runs to 15 residues. Between the trimmed V and J ends, which lost 5 bases and 3 bases, there was a span of 17 bases. Looked up from germline, CDR1 is SEHNR and CDR2 is FQNEAQ (reference sequence).

The rearrangement links TRBV30 to TRBJ2-7, with a possible D match to TRBD1 (5 bases). This CDR3 has 15 amino acids. Germline CDR1 is GTSNPN and CDR2 is SVGIG (reference sequence). Between the trimmed V and J ends, which lost 2 bases and 3 bases, there was a span of 17 bases. The chain's CDR3 is CAWSKDGGRGYEQYF. The CDR3 coding sequence is TGTGCCTGGAGTAAGGACGGCGGTAGGGGCTACGAGCAGTACTTC.

The V call is TRBV5-6, the J call TRBJ2-3, with D possibly being TRBD1 (6 bases). CDR1 is SGHDT and CDR2 is YYEEEE in the germline V gene. This CDR3 region has 14 residues. V lost 2 bases and J lost 4, with 11 bases in between. CDR3 nucleotides: TGTGCCAGCAGCTTTCCAACAGGGTCAGATACGCAGTATTTT. This translates into CASSFPTGSDTQYF. The full variable domain, with the rest looked up from reference TRBV5-6 and TRBJ2-3, is DAGVTQSPTHLIKTRGQQVTLRCSPKSGHDTVSWYQQALGQGPQFIFQYYEEEERQRGNFPDRFSGHQFPNYSSELNVNALLLGDSALYLCASSFPTGSDTQYFGPGTRLTVL.

The J gene is TRBJ2-7, the V gene TRBV12-5; 14 nucleotides match TRBD2. This CDR3 has 13 residues. Per germline, CDR1 LGHNT and CDR2 FRNRAP. V was clipped by 7 bases and J by 5 bases; unmatched bases: 1. The CDR3 region has the DNA TGTGCTAGTGTGGGACTAGCGGGAGACGAGCAGTACTTC. Protein product: CASVGLAGDEQYF. Drawing the rest from reference TRBV12-5 and TRBJ2-7, the complete variable domain is DARVTQTPRHKVTEMGQEVTMRCQPILGHNTVFWYRQTMMQGLELLAYFRNRAPLDDSGMPKDRFSAEMPDATLATLKIQPSEPRDSAVYFCASVGLAGDEQYFGPGTRLTVT.

The V and J genes are TRBV7-8 and TRBJ2-3; 8 positions agree with TRBD2. CDR3 length: 18 residues. Trimming at V came to 1 base and at J to 0 bases, leaving 9 bases not matched to a gene. Germline CDR1 SGHVS, CDR2 FQNEAQ. CDR3 nucleotides: TGTGCCAGCAGCTTAGGGTTGTCCGCGGGAGGAAGCACAGATACGCAGTATTTT. Residues: CASSLGLSAGGSTDTQYF.

The chain uses TRBV5-8 and TRBJ2-1; a weak D match, TRBD2 (6 bases). CDR3 length: 15 residues. The ends were cut back, 1 base at V and 1 base at J, with 9 bases in the middle. Germline CDR1 and CDR2: SGHTS and YDEGEE. The CDR3 nucleotides are TGTGCCAGCAGCTTGCGGGGGAGGTCCTACAATGAGCAGTTCTTC. It translates to CASSLRGRSYNEQFF.

The J gene is TRBJ2-3, the V gene TRBV5-1; 7 bases map to TRBD2. V lost 3 bases and J lost 4; bases outside the gene matches: 11. Germline assignment: CDR1 SGHRS and CDR2 YFSETQ. The CDR3 spans 16 residues. The CDR3 reads CASSWGGAGAPDTQYF. The CDR3 DNA sequence: TGCGCCAGCAGCTGGGGAGGGGCGGGAGCCCCAGATACGCAGTATTTT. The full variable domain, its missing parts supplied by reference TRBV5-1 and TRBJ2-3, is KAGVTQTPRYLIKTRGQQVTLSCSPISGHRSVSWYQQTPGQGLQFLFEYFSETQRNKGNFPGRFSGRQFSNSRSEMNVSTLELGDSALYLCASSWGGAGAPDTQYFGPGTRLTVL.

The chain carries TRBV6-5 and TRBJ2-7; 11 bases are a match to TRBD2. From germline, CDR1 is MNHEY and CDR2 SVGAGI. Trimming took 6 bases from V and 3 from J; bases not matched to a gene: 4. The CDR3 is 14 residues long. The CDR3 sequence is CASRIGTSGYEQYF. The CDR3, as DNA: TGTGCCAGCAGGATCGGGACTAGCGGCTACGAGCAGTACTTC.